A single sample is the source of the 18 T cell receptor beta chains below, sequenced in a study of shared T cell receptors in the human thymus. The table came from immunoSEQ multiplex PCR; TCRdb's copy has only in-frame clones and leaves some out. The sample holds about 380,000 clones, just under 95% seen once. Sequencing input: thymocytes. The receptors here all came from a human donor.

The chain joins TRBV14 to TRBJ1-3; TRBD1 might be the D (6 bases). Germline V CDR1 and CDR2: SGHDN, FVKESK. The CDR3 loop spans 16 amino acids. V gave up 5 bases and J gave up 5 bases, with 19 bases separating them. CDR3 sequence reads: CASSTNPGARRNTIYF. DNA for the CDR3: TGTGCCAGCAGCACAAATCCAGGGGCCCGCCGAAACACCATATATTTT. The variable domain in full, completed from reference TRBV14 and TRBJ1-3, reads EAGVTQFPSHSVIEKGQTVTLRCDPISGHDNLYWYRRVMGKEIKFLLHFVKESKQDESGMPNNRFLAERTGGTYSTLKVQPAELEDSGVYFCASSTNPGARRNTIYFGEGSWLTVV.

The J gene is TRBJ1-2, the V gene TRBV10-1; TRBD1 is a possible D gene (5 bases). This CDR3 is 14 amino acids long. CDR1 is WNHNN, CDR2 SYGVQD, per germline (reference sequence). The ends were cut back, 4 bases at V and 3 bases at J, with 12 bases in the middle. DNA for the CDR3: TGCGCCAGCAGTGCCCAGGGTGTGGACTATGGCTACACCTTC. Encoded protein: CASSAQGVDYGYTF.

The chain carries TRBV14 and TRBJ2-2; 8 positions agree with TRBD1. Germline-derived CDR1 and CDR2 are SGHDN and FVKESK. Unmatched junction bases numbered 7, after V lost 3 bases and J lost 7 bases. The CDR3 totals 15 residues. The CDR3 here is CASSHRAGGDGELFF. The CDR3, as DNA: TGTGCCAGCAGCCACCGGGCAGGGGGCGACGGGGAGCTGTTTTTT.

V usage is TRBV10-3 and J usage is TRBJ2-1; D is perhaps TRBD2 (6 bases). V lost 3 bases and J 0 bases, leaving 15 bases between the germline ends. CDR3 length: 17 amino acids. Per germline, CDR1 ENHRY and CDR2 SYGVKD. CDR3 residues: CAISDSPSAGSYNEQFF. The CDR3 DNA is TGTGCCATCAGTGATTCCCCCTCAGCGGGCTCCTACAATGAGCAGTTCTTC.

The chain carries TRBV19 and TRBJ2-7; D possibly corresponds to TRBD1 (5 bases). Germline-derived CDR1 and CDR2 are LNHDA and SQIVND (reference sequence). The CDR3 is 13 residues long. Trimming took off 4 bases at V and 2 bases at J, with 9 bases between the two ends. The CDR3 spells CASSRTGPYEQYF. The CDR3, as DNA: TGTGCCAGTAGTAGAACAGGTCCCTACGAGCAGTACTTC.

V and J are TRBV6-5 and TRBJ2-5; no clear D gene. Trimming took 5 bases from V and 2 from J, leaving 12 bases between them. This CDR3 has 14 amino acids. Germline V CDR1 and CDR2: MNHEY, SVGAGI. The CDR3 region is CASSTSETQETQYF. The CDR3, as DNA: TGTGCCAGCAGTACCTCGGAGACTCAAGAGACCCAGTACTTC.

The gene calls are TRBV7-3 and TRBJ2-1, with TRBD2 identical over 8 bases. The V segment lost 4 bases and the J segment 0 bases; nucleotides outside the gene matches: 17. From germline, CDR1 is SGHTA and CDR2 FQGTGA. The CDR3 has 20 residues. The CDR3 spells CASSSYSVPRGGSSYNEQFF. Here the CDR3 DNA reads TGTGCCAGCAGCTCATATAGCGTCCCCCGGGGGGGTAGCTCCTACAATGAGCAGTTCTTC.

The chain links TRBV10-1 to TRBJ2-2; 10 bases fit TRBD2. This CDR3 region has 17 residues. Looked up from germline, CDR1 is WNHNN and CDR2 is SYGVQD (reference sequence). Germline trimming cut 8 bases from V and 2 bases from J; bases unmatched to any gene: 11. This CDR3 reads CASPPLLAGPNTGELFF. CDR3 in DNA: TGCGCCAGCCCGCCCCTACTAGCGGGGCCAAACACCGGGGAGCTGTTTTTT.

V and J are TRBV9 and TRBJ1-5; D remains unclear. CDR1 and CDR2 from the germline V gene are SGDLS and YYNGEE. The CDR3 spans 14 residues. Trimming cost V 1 base and J 1 base, with 6 bases left between them. For the CDR3, the DNA is TGTGCCAGCAGCGTACAGAAAAGCAATCAGCCCCAGCATTTT. Translation gives CASSVQKSNQPQHF.

The chain uses TRBV7-6 and TRBJ2-7; 7 bases align to TRBD1. Germline CDR1 is SGHVS and CDR2 is FNYEAQ. Losses at the gene ends were 5 bases for V and 7 bases for J; bases not matched to a gene: 17. The CDR3 totals 16 residues. The CDR3 sequence is CASSPYRTGWKGEQYF. The CDR3 DNA reads TGTGCCAGCAGCCCGTACCGGACAGGCTGGAAGGGGGAGCAGTACTTC.

The CDR3 region is CASKARLLSYNEQFF. DNA for the CDR3: TGTGCCAGCAAGGCCCGACTCCTCTCCTACAATGAGCAGTTCTTC. The J gene is TRBJ2-1, the V gene TRBV28; D unresolved. The CDR3 length is 15 residues. V lost 7 bases and J 0 bases, leaving 13 bases between the germline ends. The germline V gene has CDR1 MDHEN and CDR2 SYDVKM. Filled out from reference TRBV28 and TRBJ2-1, the complete variable domain reads DVKVTQSSRYLVKRTGEKVFLECVQDMDHENMFWYRQDPGLGLRLIYFSYDVKMKEKGDIPEGYSVSREKKERFSLILESASTNQTSMYLCASKARLLSYNEQFFGPGTRLTVL.

This chain connects TRBV4-2 to TRBJ1-1; possible D gene TRBD1, 6 bases. V dropped 2 bases and J dropped 0 bases, with 31 bases sitting between them. Germline V lookup: CDR1 LGHNA, CDR2 YNFKEQ. The CDR3 runs to 22 residues. In DNA, the CDR3 is TGTGCCAGCAGCCAATCCCAAGACCAGGGGACGCCCATTCCCATTATGAACACTGAAGCTTTCTTT. Amino acid sequence: CASSQSQDQGTPIPIMNTEAFF.

The gene calls are TRBV7-2 and TRBJ2-1; possibly TRBD2 for D (6 bases). Trimming pared 0 bases from V and 4 bases from J, leaving 10 bases between. Per the germline V gene, CDR1 is SGHTA and CDR2 is FQGNSA. The CDR3 is 15 amino acids. CDR3 nucleotides: TGTGCCAGCAGCTTAGCGGAGGGTTCGTACAATGAGCAGTTCTTC. Translating it yields CASSLAEGSYNEQFF.

This clone was seen once. This chain uses TRBV9 with TRBJ1-4, with 7 bases lining up with TRBD1. From germline, CDR1 is SGDLS and CDR2 YYNGEE. This CDR3 spans 17 amino acids. Trimming removed 4 bases from V and 0 bases from J; junction bases left unmatched: 9. The CDR3 region is CASSPTDRVATNEKLFF. In DNA, the CDR3 is TGTGCCAGCAGCCCAACCGACAGGGTAGCAACTAATGAAAAACTGTTTTTT.

The chain is built from TRBV4-2 and TRBJ2-1, with 7 nucleotides matching TRBD2. The CDR3 covers 15 residues. V dropped 3 bases and J dropped 0; count of bases not matched to a gene: 2. In germline, CDR1 is LGHNA, CDR2 YNFKEQ. CDR3 nucleotides: TGTGCCAGCAGCCAGGGGACTAACTCCTACAATGAGCAGTTCTTC. This sequence encodes CASSQGTNSYNEQFF.

The chain couples TRBV7-9 to TRBJ2-7; 7 bases map to TRBD1. CDR1 SEHNR and CDR2 FQNEAQ come from the germline V gene (reference sequence). This CDR3 spans 14 amino acids. After removal of 5 bases from V and 3 bases from J, the junction contained 7 bases not matched to a gene. CDR3: CASSGRDSFYEQYF. The CDR3 nucleotides read TGTGCCAGCAGCGGCCGGGACAGCTTCTACGAGCAGTACTTC.

This chain joins TRBV10-3 and TRBJ1-6; maybe TRBD1 (6 bases). The CDR3 spans 15 residues. Germline V gives CDR1 ENHRY, CDR2 SYGVKD. With 10 bases removed from V and 5 bases from J, the gap between germline ends came to 18 bases. The CDR3 nucleotides read TGTGCCACCCGCGTCGACAGGAACGATAATTCACCCCTCCACTTT. Translated, it gives CATRVDRNDNSPLHF.

The rearrangement uses TRBV7-2 and TRBJ2-1; possible D gene TRBD2, 5 bases. Deletions cut 2 bases from V and 12 bases from J, with 11 bases between. CDR3 length equals 12 residues. Germline V lookup: CDR1 SGHTA, CDR2 FQGNSA. The chain's CDR3 is CASSLSPSGQFF. The DNA for the CDR3 is TGTGCCAGCAGCTTATCGCCAAGCGGGCAGTTCTTC.